The clone carrying this TCR beta chain was detected only a few times. Its target is not known. The repertoire was sequenced with immunoSEQ multiplex PCR; TCRdb's copy has only in-frame clones and lacks some. This sample has over 20,000 clones; 73% occur once, and the top ten carry about 17%. The data are from a study of CD4 T cells in relation to SARS-CoV-2 and coronaviruses. Study context: PBMCs were cultured with antigen for roughly nine days before TCR beta sequencing. Negative control cultures got HIV-1 Nef peptides or no peptide.

The V and J ends lost 5 bases and 6 bases, in that order; junction bases with no gene match: 12. CDR1 is ENHRY and CDR2 is SYGVKD in the germline V gene. This CDR3 region has 15 residues. Unexposed donor CD4+ T cells date from 2011-2018, before the COVID-19 pandemic. Isolation of CD4+ T cells took place after approximately eleven days in culture. As cell numbers allowed, unexposed-donor CD4+ T cells faced SARS-CoV-2 S/N and four cold-coronavirus spikes. Study-level findings and limits: SARS-CoV-2-driven expansion was significantly weaker in crossreactive than monoreactive clones.

The sequence derives from a human donor in good health. The sequenced sample consisted of CD4+ T cells from PBMCs, cultured in vitro. The chain couples TRBV10-3 to TRBJ1-2; 7 nucleotides align to TRBD1. The DNA of the CDR3 is TGTGCCATCAGTTTAGCCGGGACAGTTGAACATGGCTACACCTTC. This codes for CAISLAGTVEHGYTF.